This passage covers 14 T cell receptor beta chains from one sample sequenced in a study of CD8+ T cells in alopecia areata. RNA extraction and reverse transcription yielded cDNA as sequencing template. The assay was immunoSEQ multiplex PCR, and TCRdb's table has in-frame clones only and misses some. This sample has 150,000 to 200,000 clones, with 50% to 75% found just once. Treatment noted: oral pan-JAK inhibitor, 5-10 mg twice daily. Specimen: CD4+ T cells sorted from blood, collected at approximately week 60, from a patient treated with tofacitinib. The receptors originated from a human donor with alopecia areata.

Written as DNA, the CDR3 is TGTGCCTGGAGTGTATTGGTGGGCGGCAATGAGCAGTTCTTC. It is translated as CAWSVLVGGNEQFF. This chain connects TRBV30 to TRBJ2-1; no firm D call. The V gene's germline CDR1 is GTSNPN and CDR2 SVGIG (reference sequence). This CDR3 has 14 amino acids. V lost 0 bases, J lost 6 bases, and 12 bases lay in between. The whole variable domain, filled in from reference TRBV30 and TRBJ2-1, reads SQTIHQWPATLVQPVGSPLSLECTVEGTSNPNLYWYRQAAGRGLQLLFYSVGIGQISSEVPQNLSASRPQDRQFILSSKKLLLSDSGFYLCAWSVLVGGNEQFFGPGTRLTVL.

The genes are TRBV9 and TRBJ2-5, with D possibly being TRBD2 (6 bases). Trimming cost V 1 base and J 5 bases, with 9 bases left between them. CDR3 length: 13 residues. Germline V lookup: CDR1 SGDLS, CDR2 YYNGEE. CDR3 sequence (DNA): TGTGCCAGCAGCGTAACTAGCACGGAGACCCAGTACTTC. The encoded protein is CASSVTSTETQYF.

The chain carries TRBV29-1 and TRBJ1-2; tentatively, D is TRBD1 (6 bases). The germline V gene has CDR1 SQVTM and CDR2 ANQGSEA. The CDR3 loop spans 12 amino acids. Deletions cut 4 bases from V and 4 bases from J, with 10 bases between. This CDR3 is CSVVVQGYGYTF. DNA for the CDR3: TGCAGCGTTGTGGTACAGGGCTATGGCTACACCTTC.

This chain uses TRBV30 with TRBJ1-5; D call uncertain. The germline gives CDR1 GTSNPN, CDR2 SVGIG (reference sequence). The CDR3 loop spans 13 amino acids. The V gene lost 0 bases and the J gene lost 5 bases, with 8 bases spanning the gap. The DNA for the CDR3 is TGTGCCTGGAGTGTACAGACCGATCAGCCCCAGCATTTT. Translating it yields CAWSVQTDQPQHF.

Here the CDR3 DNA reads TGTGCCAGCAGGAAACCCACAGGGGAGAATTCACCCCTCCACTTT. Translated: CASRKPTGENSPLHF. The chain is built from TRBV27 and TRBJ1-6, with 7 bases aligning to TRBD1. The CDR3 loop spans 15 amino acids. With 6 bases clipped from V and 7 bases from J, the junction kept 9 bases outside the gene matches. Germline loops: CDR1 MNHEY, CDR2 SMNVEV (reference sequence).

On this clone: This specimen includes other DNA sequences encoding the same CDR3. The chain is built from TRBV29-1 and TRBJ2-3; D tentatively fits TRBD1 or TRBD2 (5 bases each). The CDR3 has 13 amino acids. CDR1 and CDR2 from the germline V gene are SQVTM and ANQGSEA. The ends were cut back, 5 bases at V and 0 bases at J, with 9 bases in the middle. CDR3 loop: CSVRGRSTDTQYF. The CDR3 DNA follows: TGCAGCGTTCGGGGCAGGAGCACAGATACGCAGTATTTT.

The V and J genes are TRBV7-6 and TRBJ2-4, with TRBD1 matching 8 bases. V was clipped by 5 bases and J by 6 bases; unmatched bases: 6. Germline loops: CDR1 SGHVS, CDR2 FNYEAQ. This CDR3 spans 14 amino acids. Here the CDR3 DNA reads TGTGCCAGCAGCCCGGGACAGGTGGGAAACATTCAGTACTTC. Translating gives CASSPGQVGNIQYF. The complete variable domain, with remaining parts taken from reference TRBV7-6 and TRBJ2-4, reads GAGVSQSPRYKVTKRGQDVALRCDPISGHVSLYWYRQALGQGPEFLTYFNYEAQQDKSGLPNDRFSAERPEGSISTLTIQRTEQRDSAMYRCASSPGQVGNIQYFGAGTRLSVL.

The gene calls are TRBV5-6 and TRBJ1-1, with TRBD1 identical over 8 bases. The V segment lost 4 bases and the J segment 7 bases; nucleotides outside the gene matches: 18. The CDR3 sequence is 17 residues long. Germline CDR1 is SGHDT and CDR2 is YYEEEE. In DNA form, the CDR3 reads TGTGCCAGCAGCCCATCCCAAAGGACAGGGAAAAGGAGTGAAGCTTTCTTT. Residues: CASSPSQRTGKRSEAFF.

Regarding this clone: Other DNA sequences within the sample encode an identical CDR3. The chain is built from TRBV7-9 and TRBJ2-3, with D unclear. From germline, CDR1 is SEHNR and CDR2 FQNEAQ (reference sequence). V was pared by 3 bases and J by 3 bases, with 4 bases between. The CDR3 has 12 residues. The CDR3 DNA sequence: TGTGCCAGCAGCTTGTCAACAGATACGCAGTATTTT. Translation gives CASSLSTDTQYF.

This clone was found once. The chain combines TRBV30 with TRBJ1-6; 8 bases align to TRBD1. CDR3 length: 14 amino acids. Germline V gene data show CDR1 as GTSNPN and CDR2 as SVGIG (reference sequence). After removal of 8 bases from V and 7 bases from J, the junction contained 10 bases not matched to a gene. The CDR3 is CAGGGDRRNSPLHF. CDR3 in DNA: TGTGCCGGGGGCGGGGACAGGCGGAATTCACCCCTCCACTTT. The variable domain in full, with the rest retrieved from reference TRBV30 and TRBJ1-6, is SQTIHQWPATLVQPVGSPLSLECTVEGTSNPNLYWYRQAAGRGLQLLFYSVGIGQISSEVPQNLSASRPQDRQFILSSKKLLLSDSGFYLCAGGGDRRNSPLHFGNGTRLTVT.

This chain uses TRBV9 with TRBJ2-5; 7 nucleotides match TRBD1. This CDR3 spans 15 amino acids. Trimming cost V 3 bases and J 1 base; bases outside gene matches: 6. CDR1 is SGDLS, CDR2 YYNGEE, per germline. The CDR3: CASSGTTGLQETQYF. CDR3 sequence (DNA): TGTGCCAGCAGCGGAACGACAGGGCTCCAAGAGACCCAGTACTTC.

V gene TRBV18 combines with J gene TRBJ1-1; D unresolved. The CDR3 is made up of 13 amino acids. Germline CDR1 and CDR2: KGHSH and LQKENI. The V end was cut by 3 bases, the J end by 3 bases, with 8 bases between. Here the CDR3 reads CASSPNGDTEAFF. In DNA, the CDR3 is TGTGCCAGCTCACCTAACGGGGACACTGAAGCTTTCTTT.

The chain carries TRBV7-9 and TRBJ2-5; 9 bases are shared with TRBD2. The CDR3 runs 16 residues. The ends lost 2 bases at V and 1 base at J; junction bases unmatched: 5. Germline V gives CDR1 SEHNR, CDR2 FQNEAQ (reference sequence). CDR3 DNA sequence: TGTGCCAGCAGCTTATGGCGGGGGGGCCTCCAAGAGACCCAGTACTTC. This encodes CASSLWRGGLQETQYF.

A few counts support this clone. The rearrangement links TRBV7-9 to TRBJ2-5, with a tentative D call TRBD2 (5 bases). CDR1 is SEHNR and CDR2 is FQNEAQ in the germline V gene (reference sequence). The V end was cut by 5 bases, the J end by 7 bases, with 17 bases between. The CDR3 loop spans 14 amino acids. The CDR3 sequence is CASSMEAAVSTQYF. In nucleotides, the CDR3 is TGTGCCAGCAGCATGGAGGCGGCTGTATCGACCCAGTACTTC.